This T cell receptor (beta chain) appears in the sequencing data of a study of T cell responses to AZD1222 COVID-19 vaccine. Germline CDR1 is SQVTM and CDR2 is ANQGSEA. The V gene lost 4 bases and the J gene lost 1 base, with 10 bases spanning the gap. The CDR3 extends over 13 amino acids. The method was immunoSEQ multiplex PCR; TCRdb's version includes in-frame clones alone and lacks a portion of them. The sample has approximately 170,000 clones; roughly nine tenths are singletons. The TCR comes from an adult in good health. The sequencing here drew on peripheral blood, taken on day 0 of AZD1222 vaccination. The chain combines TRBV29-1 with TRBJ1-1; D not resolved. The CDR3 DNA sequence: TGCAGCGTTGGATGGACCGAGAACACTGAAGCTTTCTTT. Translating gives CSVGWTENTEAFF.